Listed below are T cell receptor beta chains from one sample, sequenced in a study of cytomegalovirus exposure and HLA in healthy donors. The protocol was immunoSEQ multiplex PCR, while the TCRdb copy is restricted to in-frame clones and leaves out a portion. Here the sample spans 160,000 or so clones, around 80% being singletons. The sample comprised PBMCs. All receptors come from a woman aged 40 to 50 in good health and CMV-seronegative. The CDR3 runs from the conserved cysteine through the conserved F or W. Fields, in order: clone size, D gene, V gene, J gene, CDR3 DNA, CDR3 protein. The D gene is left open where the match is weak. The size entry is marked missing in some rows and otherwise reads once, few, many or a size class.

clone size: NA; D gene: NA; V gene: TRBV30; J gene: TRBJ2-1; CDR3 DNA: TGTGCCTGGAGTGTACCCCCCGGGCGGGGTTCCTACAATGAGCAGTTCTTC; CDR3 protein: CAWSVPPGRGSYNEQFF
clone size: few; D gene: NA; V gene: TRBV10-3; J gene: TRBJ2-5; CDR3 DNA: TGTGCCATCAAACAGAAAGAGACCCAGTACTTC; CDR3 protein: CAIKQKETQYF
clone size: NA; D gene: TRBD1; V gene: TRBV7-9; J gene: TRBJ2-7; CDR3 DNA: TGTGCCAGCAGCGATCCGGGACAGGCCCACTACGAGCAGTACTTC; CDR3 protein: CASSDPGQAHYEQYF
clone size: once; D gene: TRBD1; V gene: TRBV9; J gene: TRBJ1-1; CDR3 DNA: TGTGCCAGCAGCGCAACAGGGGTTAGAGGCACTGAAGCTTTCTTT; CDR3 protein: CASSATGVRGTEAFF
clone size: NA; D gene: NA; V gene: TRBV7-2; J gene: TRBJ2-1; CDR3 DNA: TGTGCCAGCAGCTATGGGAGCAATGAGCAGTTCTTC; CDR3 protein: CASSYGSNEQFF
clone size: NA; D gene: NA; V gene: TRBV7-6; J gene: TRBJ1-1; CDR3 DNA: TGTGCCAGCAGCTTAAAACCCCCAGCTGAAGCTTTCTTT; CDR3 protein: CASSLKPPAEAFF
clone size: NA; D gene: TRBD1; V gene: TRBV28; J gene: TRBJ2-5; CDR3 DNA: TGTGCCAGCAGTTTTGGGACAGGCCAAGAGACCCAGTACTTC; CDR3 protein: CASSFGTGQETQYF
clone size: NA; D gene: TRBD2; V gene: TRBV10-2; J gene: TRBJ2-3; CDR3 DNA: TGCGCCAGCAGGGAGAACGCGGGAGCGACAGATACGCAGTATTTT; CDR3 protein: CASRENAGATDTQYF
clone size: NA; D gene: TRBD2; V gene: TRBV7-2; J gene: TRBJ2-2; CDR3 DNA: TGTGCCAGCAGCTTACAGGCGGGGGCCGGGGAGCTGTTTTTT; CDR3 protein: CASSLQAGAGELFF
clone size: NA; D gene: NA; V gene: TRBV11-3; J gene: TRBJ2-2; CDR3 DNA: TGTGCCAGCAGCCCCTTCGGCGGGGAGCTGTTTTTT; CDR3 protein: CASSPFGGELFF
clone size: NA; D gene: TRBD1; V gene: TRBV15; J gene: TRBJ2-2; CDR3 DNA: TGTGCCACCAGCAGAGATCTCCCCCCGGACAGGACGAACACCGGGGAGCTGTTTTTT; CDR3 protein: CATSRDLPPDRTNTGELFF
clone size: NA; D gene: TRBD1; V gene: TRBV6-1; J gene: TRBJ2-6; CDR3 DNA: TGTGCCAGCACTGTACAGGGGGCTGGGGCCAACGTCCTGACTTTC; CDR3 protein: CASTVQGAGANVLTF
clone size: once; D gene: TRBD2; V gene: TRBV5-1; J gene: TRBJ2-5; CDR3 DNA: TGCGCCAGCAGCTTGGCGATTAGCGGGGGGGGAGAGACCCAGTACTTC; CDR3 protein: CASSLAISGGGETQYF
clone size: NA; D gene: NA; V gene: TRBV5-1; J gene: TRBJ2-5; CDR3 DNA: TGCGCCAGCAGCCTTACTTTACAGGGTGGAGAGACCCAGTACTTC; CDR3 protein: CASSLTLQGGETQYF
clone size: NA; D gene: TRBD2; V gene: TRBV7-2; J gene: TRBJ2-3; CDR3 DNA: TGTGCCAGCAGCTCGGGACTAGCGGGAGACACAGATACGCAGTATTTT; CDR3 protein: CASSSGLAGDTDTQYF
clone size: NA; D gene: TRBD2; V gene: TRBV19; J gene: TRBJ2-1; CDR3 DNA: TGTGCCAGTAGTGAAAGGCTAGCGGGAGTAACGGGGGAGCAGTTCTTC; CDR3 protein: CASSERLAGVTGEQFF
clone size: NA; D gene: TRBD2; V gene: TRBV5-4; J gene: TRBJ2-5; CDR3 DNA: TGTGCCAGCAGCTTGCCCGGGAGAAGCGGGGGGCGGGAAGAGACCCAGTACTTC; CDR3 protein: CASSLPGRSGGREETQYF
clone size: NA; D gene: NA; V gene: TRBV10-1; J gene: TRBJ2-2; CDR3 DNA: TGCGCCAGCAGTGAGTCGAGAACCGGGGAGCTGTTTTTT; CDR3 protein: CASSESRTGELFF
clone size: NA; D gene: NA; V gene: TRBV6-6; J gene: TRBJ1-4; CDR3 DNA: TGTGCCAGCAGTCCTCCGGGGGGGCGCGTTGAAAAACTGTTTTTT; CDR3 protein: CASSPPGGRVEKLFF
clone size: NA; D gene: NA; V gene: TRBV5-1; J gene: TRBJ2-7; CDR3 DNA: TGCGCCAGCAGCCGGGCGGACACCTACGAGCAGTACTTC; CDR3 protein: CASSRADTYEQYF
clone size: NA; D gene: TRBD1; V gene: TRBV6-4; J gene: TRBJ1-2; CDR3 DNA: TGTGCCAGCAGGCCCCAGGGGGCGCAGTTGAGGGGTAACTATGGCTACACCTTC; CDR3 protein: CASRPQGAQLRGNYGYTF
clone size: NA; D gene: TRBD1; V gene: TRBV5-8; J gene: TRBJ2-3; CDR3 DNA: TGTGCCAGCAGCGCCGGACAGGGAGCCACAGATACGCAGTATTTT; CDR3 protein: CASSAGQGATDTQYF
clone size: NA; D gene: TRBD1; V gene: TRBV4-1; J gene: TRBJ1-2; CDR3 DNA: TGCGCCAGCAGCCAGGCGGACAGGGGGCTGAACGGCTACACCTTC; CDR3 protein: CASSQADRGLNGYTF
clone size: NA; D gene: TRBD1; V gene: TRBV28; J gene: TRBJ2-7; CDR3 DNA: TGTGCCAGCAATGACGCCCAGGGGGCATCCTACGAGCAGTACTTC; CDR3 protein: CASNDAQGASYEQYF
clone size: NA; D gene: TRBD2; V gene: TRBV2; J gene: TRBJ2-3; CDR3 DNA: TGTGCCAGCAACACCGGGACTAGCGGGGGGGCTGGAGATACGCAGTATTTT; CDR3 protein: CASNTGTSGGAGDTQYF
clone size: NA; D gene: NA; V gene: TRBV27; J gene: TRBJ1-6; CDR3 DNA: TGTGCCAGCAGTTTAAAAGTGGGCGTTGATACACCCCTCCACTTT; CDR3 protein: CASSLKVGVDTPLHF
clone size: once; D gene: TRBD1; V gene: TRBV29-1; J gene: TRBJ1-1; CDR3 DNA: TGCAGCGCTTCTCTGCGACAGGGAGAAGCTTTCTTT; CDR3 protein: CSASLRQGEAFF
clone size: NA; D gene: NA; V gene: TRBV19; J gene: TRBJ1-2; CDR3 DNA: TGTGCCAGTAGTATAGGTATAACAGGGAACTATGGCTACACCTTC; CDR3 protein: CASSIGITGNYGYTF
clone size: many; D gene: NA; V gene: TRBV6-1; J gene: TRBJ2-7; CDR3 DNA: TGTGCCACAAGAGGAGTCTACGAGCAGTACTTC; CDR3 protein: CATRGVYEQYF
clone size: NA; D gene: TRBD2; V gene: TRBV27; J gene: TRBJ2-1; CDR3 DNA: TGTGCCAGCAGTTTGCCGACTAGCGGAAACAATGAGCAGTTCTTC; CDR3 protein: CASSLPTSGNNEQFF
clone size: NA; D gene: TRBD1; V gene: TRBV7-3; J gene: TRBJ2-7; CDR3 DNA: TGTGCCAGCAGTAAGGACAGGGGCTCCTACGAGCAGTACTTC; CDR3 protein: CASSKDRGSYEQYF
clone size: few; D gene: TRBD2; V gene: TRBV7-2; J gene: TRBJ2-5; CDR3 DNA: TGTGCCAGCAGCTCACCGAAACTAGCGGGAGGGCAGTACTTC; CDR3 protein: CASSSPKLAGGQYF
clone size: few; D gene: TRBD1; V gene: TRBV4-1; J gene: TRBJ1-2; CDR3 DNA: TGCGCCAGCAGCCAAGAAGGGGGCAGTATCGTAACCTTC; CDR3 protein: CASSQEGGSIVTF
clone size: NA; D gene: NA; V gene: TRBV6-5; J gene: TRBJ2-5; CDR3 DNA: TGTGCCAGCAGTCCAGGAGAGACCCAGTACTTC; CDR3 protein: CASSPGETQYF
clone size: once; D gene: NA; V gene: TRBV7-8; J gene: TRBJ1-2; CDR3 DNA: TGTGCCAGCAGCCGAGGGGGTCGTGACTATGGCTACACCTTC; CDR3 protein: CASSRGGRDYGYTF
clone size: once; D gene: NA; V gene: TRBV30; J gene: TRBJ1-5; CDR3 DNA: TGTGCCTGGAGTGTAGGGGTCGATCAGCCCCAGCATTTT; CDR3 protein: CAWSVGVDQPQHF